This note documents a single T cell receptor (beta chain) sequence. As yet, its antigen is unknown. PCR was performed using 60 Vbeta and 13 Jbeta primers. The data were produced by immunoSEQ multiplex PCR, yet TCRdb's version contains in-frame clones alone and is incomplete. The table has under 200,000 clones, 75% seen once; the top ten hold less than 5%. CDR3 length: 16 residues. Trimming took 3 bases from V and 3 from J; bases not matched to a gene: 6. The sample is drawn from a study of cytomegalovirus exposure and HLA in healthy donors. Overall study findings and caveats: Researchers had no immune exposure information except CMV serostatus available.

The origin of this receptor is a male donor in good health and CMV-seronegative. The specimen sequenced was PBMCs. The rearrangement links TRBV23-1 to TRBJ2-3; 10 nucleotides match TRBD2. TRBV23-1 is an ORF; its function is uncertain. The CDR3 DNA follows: TGCGCCAGCAGTCATCCCAGCGGGAGGGAAACAGATACGCAGTATTTT. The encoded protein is CASSHPSGRETDTQYF.